One T cell receptor (beta chain) is described in this entry. This sample is part of a study of T cell changes during pregnancy in multiple sclerosis. Germline V CDR1 and CDR2: MGHRA, YSYEKL. J lost 1 base, V lost 4 bases, and 3 bases had no gene match. This CDR3 is built from 15 residues. Sequencing used immunoSEQ multiplex PCR; TCRdb keeps in-frame clones, though not all of them. Of over 25,000 clones detected, 85% to 95% appear once; the ten largest clones hold roughly 6%. The sample was CD8+ T cells from peripheral blood mononuclear cells, taken before pregnancy. This receptor was obtained from a female donor with multiple sclerosis, enrolled in a pregnancy study. The chain couples TRBV4-1 to TRBJ2-1, with 8 bases lining up with TRBD2. CDR3 sequence (DNA): TGCGCCAGCAGCCCCGGGACTAGTTCCTACAATGAGCAGTTCTTC. Its translation is CASSPGTSSYNEQFF.